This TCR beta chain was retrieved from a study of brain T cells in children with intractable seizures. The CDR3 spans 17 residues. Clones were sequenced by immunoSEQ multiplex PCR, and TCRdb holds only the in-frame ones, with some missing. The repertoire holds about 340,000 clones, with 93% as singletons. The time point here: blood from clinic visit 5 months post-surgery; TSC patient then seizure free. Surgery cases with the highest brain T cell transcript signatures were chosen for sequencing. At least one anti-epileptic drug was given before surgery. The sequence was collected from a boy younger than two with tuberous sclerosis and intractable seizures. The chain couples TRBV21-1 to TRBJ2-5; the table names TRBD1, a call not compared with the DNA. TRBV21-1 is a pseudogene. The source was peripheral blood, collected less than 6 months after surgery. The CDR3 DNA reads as TGTGCCAGCACCCCCGGGACAGGGGGCTCAAACTGGGAGACCCAGTACTTC. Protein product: CASTPGTGGSNWETQYF.